This TCR beta chain stems from a study of blood T cell repertoires in COVID-19 (dated by TCRdb to the early 2020s). About the study as a whole: Samples from collaborators originated in the United States, Italy and Spain and spanned both the acute and convalescent phases of COVID-19. The samples were drawn from the first 160 participants of the ongoing ImmuneRACE study and from 950 to 1,500 subjects provided by 6 global collaborators. The repertoires were made available in a free public database intended to serve as a resource for research on the immune response to SARS-CoV-2. Where available, HLA class I and class II types were obtained from metadata supplied by the sample provider rather than from assay-based typing. The material from the prospective study consisted of cDNA or gDNA derived from T cells, B-cell-depleted T cells, or PBMCs. Deeply sampled blood TCRbeta repertoires from subjects exposed to, actively infected with, or recovered from COVID-19 were included in the dataset. A de-identified subject ID, COVID-19 status, age in years and sex were almost always included in the sample metadata.

Broader findings and caveats from the paper: Clinical and demographic metadata were provided uncurated, with the amount varying by source and participant.

The immunoSEQ Assay, a bias-controlled multiplex PCR, was used to amplify TCRbeta CDR3 regions from genomic DNA. For the original study's pipeline: Nucleated cell counts per sample were estimated from amplification of reference gene primers within the assay. To quantify the absolute abundance of each unique TCRbeta CDR3 rearrangement, sequence reads were collapsed and filtered. For each sample, productive Simpson clonality was calculated as the square root of Simpson's diversity index over productive rearrangements. TCRdb took over this immuneACCESS table, retaining in-frame rearrangements with V and J assigned. Such tables are incomplete; in checked studies, under half of the missing clones stem from an unresolved V gene, and the remainder is unexplained. V and J calls and clone size follow that table, whereas D and trimming were derived from the DNA. This sample holds hundreds of thousands of clones; 65% to 90% were observed only once. Approximately 4.8% of the sample is held by the ten biggest clonotypes.

A remark on this clone: No antigen is known for it. No quality values exist for individual bases; no much larger clone is one base distant.

Trimming costs V 6 bases and J 0 bases, and their ends lie 15 bases apart. Per the germline V gene (reference sequence), LNHDA is the CDR1 and SQIVND is the CDR2. The CDR3 contains 17 residues, cysteine and phenylalanine counted. Only the CDR3 part of the read is kept: 51 bases, read in frame from the first base. Whole blood was collected in K2EDTA tubes by collaborating institutions according to the institutions' own protocols. Collaborator samples were shipped for TCRbeta analysis as frozen whole blood, isolated PBMCs, or DNA extracted from either sample type. Recombination connected TRBV19 to TRBJ1-6, with no D gene named confidently. The sequencing input was peripheral blood. The sequence was collected from a man in his fifties or sixties with acute or convalescent COVID-19. The encoded CDR3 is CASSPGDPSSYNSPLHF. The DNA is as follows: TGTGCCAGTAGCCCGGGTGACCCGAGCTCCTATAATTCACCCCTCCACTTT.